This T cell receptor beta chain was retrieved from a study of T cell responses to AZD1222 COVID-19 vaccine. About the research overall: Second doses were pooled across both intervals (about 4 or about 12 weeks).

The study, taken as a whole, reports: Repertoires were obtained solely post-peak T cell response.

Produced via immunoSEQ multiplex PCR; TCRdb's table is partial and in-frame only. The data contain over 85,000 clones, 70% to 90% of them seen just once; the ten biggest clones take up about 3%. Germline CDR1 is SGHVS and CDR2 is FNYEAQ. The CDR3 runs to 15 residues. V trimming: 6 bases; J trimming: 0 bases; junction bases outside the gene matches: 2. Concerning this clone itself: What it binds is unknown.

The source material was peripheral blood, sampled on day 0 of AZD1222 vaccination. The origin of this receptor is an adult in good health. J is TRBJ1-3 and V is TRBV7-6, with 10 bases aligning to TRBD1. The CDR3 here is CASSRTGGSGNTIYF. DNA for the CDR3: TGTGCCAGCAGTAGGACAGGGGGCTCTGGAAACACCATATATTTT.